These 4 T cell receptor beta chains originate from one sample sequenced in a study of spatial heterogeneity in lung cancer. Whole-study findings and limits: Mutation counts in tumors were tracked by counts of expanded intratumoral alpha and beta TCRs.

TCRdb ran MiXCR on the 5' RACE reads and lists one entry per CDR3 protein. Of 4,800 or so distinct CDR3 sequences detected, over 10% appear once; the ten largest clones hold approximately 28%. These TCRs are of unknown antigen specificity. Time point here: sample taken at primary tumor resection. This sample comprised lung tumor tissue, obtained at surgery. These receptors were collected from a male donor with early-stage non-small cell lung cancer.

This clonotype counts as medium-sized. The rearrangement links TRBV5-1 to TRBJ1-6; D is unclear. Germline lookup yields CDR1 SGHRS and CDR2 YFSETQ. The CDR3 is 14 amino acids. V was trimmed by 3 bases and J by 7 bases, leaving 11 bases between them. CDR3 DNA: TGCGCCAGCAGCTCCGACGGGCGGAATTCACCCCTCCACTTT. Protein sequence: CASSSDGRNSPLHF.

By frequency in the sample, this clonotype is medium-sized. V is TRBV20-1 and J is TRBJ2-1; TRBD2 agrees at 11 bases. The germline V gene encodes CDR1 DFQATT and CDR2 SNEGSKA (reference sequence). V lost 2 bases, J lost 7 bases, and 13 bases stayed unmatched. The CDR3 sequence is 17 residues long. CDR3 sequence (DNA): TGCAGTGCTAGACACAACCCGGGACTAGCGGCGTATAATGAGCAGTTCTTC. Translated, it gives CSARHNPGLAAYNEQFF.

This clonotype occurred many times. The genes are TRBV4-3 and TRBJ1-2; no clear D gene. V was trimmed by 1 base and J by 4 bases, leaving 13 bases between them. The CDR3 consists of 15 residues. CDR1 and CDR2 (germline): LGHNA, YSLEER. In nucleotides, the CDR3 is TGCGCCAGCAGCCAAGTAGGTTTGCAGGCCTATGGCTACACCTTC. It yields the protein CASSQVGLQAYGYTF.

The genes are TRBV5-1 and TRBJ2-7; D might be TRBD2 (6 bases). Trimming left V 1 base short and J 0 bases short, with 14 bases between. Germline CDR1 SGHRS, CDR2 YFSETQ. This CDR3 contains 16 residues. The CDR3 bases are TGCGCCAGCAGCTTGATCCCTGGGGGGAGCTCCTACGAGCAGTACTTC. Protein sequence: CASSLIPGGSSYEQYF.